This TCR beta chain was identified during a study of T-cell memory formation after mild COVID-19. Study details: Clusters of TCRs were largely donor specific.

Study conclusions and caveats: Second-wave clones that peaked on day 37 lacked confirmed SARS-CoV-2 specificity.

In its sample, this clonotype was seen a few times. The target antigen is unknown. Researchers used 5'RACE with constant-segment primers to make TCR alpha and TCR beta cDNA libraries that carry sample barcodes and UMIs. Each CDR3 protein is one row after TCRdb ran MiXCR on the 5' RACE reads. This table holds 180,000 or so distinct CDR3 sequences, more than 9% found once. V shed 1 base and J shed 1 base, with 10 bases lying between them. The length of the CDR3 is 15 residues. V usage is TRBV12-3 or TRBV12-4 and J usage is TRBJ1-1, with D tentatively TRBD1 (6 bases). Source material: PBMCs or a T cell subset sorted from them (not recorded which). The origin of this receptor is a man between 18 and 35 years old who had mild COVID-19 (a few samples of this study predate the infection). Cell type and time point are not known. CDR3 nucleotides: TGTGCCAGCAGTTTAGTGACAGGCTGGAACACTGAAGCTTTCTTT. As protein: CASSLVTGWNTEAFF.